The 9 T cell receptor beta chains presented below share a single source sample, sequenced in a study of blood T cells in healthy people across ages. Then a second PCR, running roughly 7 to 11 cycles, was carried out with a sample-barcoded 5' primer and a J-beta primer mix. TCRdb itself ran the 5' RACE reads through MiXCR, one entry per CDR3 protein. The sample lists some 1.4 million distinct CDR3 sequences; around two fifths were seen once. Sample: blood. The receptors here all came from a woman younger than 30 in good health.

The chain is built from TRBV27 and TRBJ2-2; 7 bases map to TRBD1. After removal of 1 base from V and 4 bases from J, the junction contained 6 bases not matched to a gene. The CDR3 totals 16 residues. Germline V gene sequence: CDR1 MNHEY, CDR2 SMNVEV (reference sequence). The CDR3 here is CASSLFTGVSTGELFF. The CDR3 nucleotides read TGTGCCAGCAGTTTATTCACAGGGGTGTCCACCGGGGAGCTGTTTTTT.

The V gene is TRBV20-1, the J gene TRBJ2-1; 8 bases match TRBD2. CDR3 length equals 15 residues. From germline, CDR1 is DFQATT and CDR2 SNEGSKA (reference sequence). V lost 5 bases and J lost 6; bases outside the gene matches: 12. Here the CDR3 reads CSASGRGGLRNEQFF. The DNA for the CDR3 is TGCAGTGCTTCTGGGCGCGGGGGGCTCCGCAATGAGCAGTTCTTC.

This clonotype was detected only a few times. CDR3 in DNA: TGTGCCAGCAGCAAATTAAGGGGAGTATACGAGCAGTACTTC. This gives the protein CASSKLRGVYEQYF. This sequence joins TRBV21-1 and TRBJ2-7; the table's D gene call, TRBD1, was not cross checked with the DNA. TRBV21-1 is an annotated pseudogene. This CDR3 spans 14 amino acids.

The rearrangement uses TRBV20-1 and TRBJ2-7, with D possibly called TRBD1 or TRBD2 (5 bases each). Trimming pared 6 bases from V and 2 bases from J, leaving 20 bases between. From germline, CDR1 is DFQATT and CDR2 SNEGSKA (reference sequence). The CDR3 has 15 residues. CDR3 bases: TGCAGTGCCCCCGTCGGGGACGTAGGAGCCTACGAGCAGTACTTC. Translated: CSAPVGDVGAYEQYF.

The V call is TRBV24-1, the J call TRBJ1-5, with 10 bases that match TRBD1. V shed 10 bases, J shed 4 bases, and the junction held 3 bases outside the gene matches. The germline V gene has CDR1 KGHDR and CDR2 SFDVKD. The CDR3 loop spans 13 amino acids. The CDR3, as DNA: TGTGCCACAAGGGGACAGGGGAATCAGCCCCAGCATTTT. Its translation: CATRGQGNQPQHF.

The CDR3 loop is CSVDDRDGAEAFF. The CDR3 DNA is TGCAGCGTTGATGACAGGGACGGGGCTGAAGCTTTCTTT. This chain connects TRBV29-1 to TRBJ1-1; 7 bases match TRBD1. V trimming: 3 bases; J trimming: 6 bases; junction bases outside the gene matches: 7. The CDR3 runs to 13 residues. Germline V gene lookup returns CDR1 SQVTM and CDR2 ANQGSEA.

This clonotype was seen a few times. J is TRBJ1-1 and V is TRBV11-2; D remains ambiguous. The germline V gene encodes CDR1 SGHAT and CDR2 FQNNGV. V lost 4 bases, J lost 5 bases, and 11 bases lay in between. This CDR3 spans 13 amino acids. DNA for the CDR3: TGTGCCAGCAGCTCCTTGCAGAAAACTGAAGCTTTCTTT. Its translation: CASSSLQKTEAFF.

This chain uses TRBV6-5 with TRBJ1-5; TRBD1 might be the D (5 bases). Germline CDR1 MNHEY, CDR2 SVGAGI. Trimming removed 5 bases at V and 6 bases at J, with 11 bases between. The CDR3 length is 13 residues. The chain's CDR3 is CASSQEGFQPQHF. CDR3 sequence (DNA): TGTGCCAGCAGTCAGGAGGGGTTTCAGCCCCAGCATTTT.

The V and J genes are TRBV7-9 and TRBJ2-7; 7 bases are a match to TRBD1. V shed 0 bases, J shed 5 bases, and the junction held 7 bases outside the gene matches. This CDR3 is 15 amino acids long. The germline V gene has CDR1 SEHNR and CDR2 FQNEAQ (reference sequence). DNA for the CDR3: TGTGCCAGCAGCTTAGCAGGACAGGCCCATGACGAGCAGTACTTC. It yields the protein CASSLAGQAHDEQYF.